The 18 T cell receptor beta chains given below trace back to one sample, sequenced in a study of human CD8 memory T cell subsets. UMI-labeled 5' RACE was used to make TCR beta libraries. Using the 5' RACE reads, TCRdb records one entry per CDR3 protein without DNA. The sample features around 7,500 distinct CDR3 sequences, with 21% in its top ten. The specimen sequenced was CD8+ T cells from PBMCs. The receptor source for this set is a human donor in good health.

The chain is built from TRBV5-6 and TRBJ2-7; TCRdb gives TRBD2 as the D gene, but with no DNA this cannot be confirmed. The CDR3 contains 15 residues. Germline V gene lookup returns CDR1 SGHDT and CDR2 YYEEEE. This chain's CDR3 is CASSVQRGAPYEQYF.

The V call is TRBV28, the J call TRBJ2-1; TCRdb's D gene call, TRBD2, goes unchecked for lack of DNA. The length of the CDR3 is 13 residues. Germline CDR1 is MDHEN and CDR2 is SYDVKM. The CDR3 sequence: CASSSSGYNEQFF. The full variable domain, completed using reference TRBV28 and TRBJ2-1, is DVKVTQSSRYLVKRTGEKVFLECVQDMDHENMFWYRQDPGLGLRLIYFSYDVKMKEKGDIPEGYSVSREKKERFSLILESASTNQTSMYLCASSSSGYNEQFFGPGTRLTVL.

The chain links TRBV20-1 to TRBJ1-1; TCRdb selects TRBD1, and the lack of DNA leaves this call unchecked. Germline loops: CDR1 DFQATT, CDR2 SNEGSKA (reference sequence). The CDR3 spans 16 residues. The CDR3 protein is CSALQPGNILFTEAFF.

The rearrangement uses TRBV27 and TRBJ1-4. This CDR3 is 17 amino acids long. Germline V gene lookup returns CDR1 MNHEY and CDR2 SMNVEV (reference sequence). The CDR3 loop reads CASSLNVRTATNEKLFF. The variable domain in full, with the rest retrieved from reference TRBV27 and TRBJ1-4, is EAQVTQNPRYLITVTGKKLTVTCSQNMNHEYMSWYRQDPGLGLRQIYYSMNVEVTDKGDVPEGYKVSRKEKRNFPLILESPSPNQTSLYFCASSLNVRTATNEKLFFGSGTQLSVL.

This sequence joins TRBV9 and TRBJ2-2. From germline, CDR1 is SGDLS and CDR2 YYNGEE. The CDR3 length is 11 residues. This CDR3 is CASSDTGELFF.

The V and J genes are TRBV19 and TRBJ2-4. CDR1 is LNHDA, CDR2 SQIVND, per germline (reference sequence). CDR3 length equals 15 residues. CDR3 amino acids: CASTHNGPAKNIQYF.

The chain uses TRBV11-2 and TRBJ1-2; TCRdb names TRBD1, which stays unverified in the absence of DNA. The CDR3 runs 13 residues. The germline gives CDR1 SGHAT, CDR2 FQNNGV. The CDR3 loop is CASSLGSGNGYTF.

The chain couples TRBV4-1 to TRBJ2-7; TCRdb names TRBD2, which stays unverified in the absence of DNA. Germline CDR1 reads MGHRA; CDR2 reads YSYEKL. The length of the CDR3 is 15 residues. The CDR3 protein is CASSHAGTSGYEQYF.

The chain recombines TRBV12-3 or TRBV12-4 with TRBJ2-2; without DNA, the TCRdb call of TRBD1 cannot be checked. CDR3 length: 15 amino acids. This CDR3 reads CASTPTGPNTGELFF.

The chain's CDR3 is CASSWEAEAYEQYF. The V call is TRBV10-2, the J call TRBJ2-7; TCRdb picks TRBD2, but there is no DNA to check that call. Germline loops: CDR1 WSHSY, CDR2 SAAADI. CDR3 size: 14 residues.

The V gene is TRBV5-1, the J gene TRBJ2-2; TCRdb gives TRBD2 as the D gene, but with no DNA this cannot be confirmed. The CDR3 runs to 16 residues. Germline-derived CDR1 and CDR2 are SGHRS and YFSETQ. This CDR3 is CASSFEVLASTGELFF.

This chain joins TRBV3-1 and TRBJ2-7; TCRdb indicates TRBD1, and absent DNA this call remains unverified. The CDR3 has 15 amino acids. CDR1 LGHDT and CDR2 YNNKEL come from the germline V gene (reference sequence). The CDR3 here is CASSQEGTGAHKKYF.

This sequence joins TRBV12-3 or TRBV12-4 and TRBJ2-1; TCRdb names TRBD1, which stays unverified in the absence of DNA. This CDR3 is built from 12 residues. CDR3 region: CASTPDGNEQFF.

This chain links TRBV28 with TRBJ1-5; TCRdb's D call of TRBD1 is untestable without DNA. The CDR3 length is 16 residues. CDR1 is MDHEN, CDR2 SYDVKM, per germline. The CDR3 loop reads CASSFEAGLSNQPQHF.

The chain couples TRBV13 to TRBJ1-1. This CDR3 has 12 residues. The germline gives CDR1 PRHDT, CDR2 FYEKMQ (reference sequence). This chain's CDR3 is CASSFGGSEAFF. Combining the CDR3 with reference TRBV13 and TRBJ1-1 gives the whole variable domain AAGVIQSPRHLIKEKRETATLKCYPIPRHDTVYWYQQGPGQDPQFLISFYEKMQSDKGSIPDRFSAQQFSDYHSELNMSSLELGDSALYFCASSFGGSEAFFGQGTRLTVV.

The CDR3 region is CASSWTGGRTDTQYF. The chain employs TRBV7-2 and TRBJ2-3; TCRdb outputs TRBD1, but without DNA this stays unchecked. CDR3 length equals 15 residues. CDR1 SGHTA and CDR2 FQGNSA come from the germline V gene.

The rearrangement links TRBV20-1 to TRBJ2-1; the D gene TCRdb calls, TRBD2, cannot be checked with no DNA. Germline V lookup: CDR1 DFQATT, CDR2 SNEGSKA (reference sequence). This CDR3 has 14 residues. CDR3: CSASGTSGYNEQFF.

The chain is built from TRBV2 and TRBJ2-1; the TRBD2 assignment by TCRdb is unverifiable without DNA. Germline values: CDR1 SNHLY, CDR2 FYNNEI. The CDR3 is 15 amino acids. The CDR3 protein is CASSVLASSYNEQFF.